This TCR beta chain appears in the sequencing data of a study of blood T cells in healthy people across ages. Study information: Per two T cells, template switching captured roughly one barcoded beta molecule. General study results and limits: The unsorted PBMCs prevented any conclusive comparison of naive versus antigen-experienced cells.

The V gene's germline CDR1 is MGHRA and CDR2 YSYEKL. V lost 5 bases and J lost 1, with 14 bases in between. This CDR3 is 15 amino acids long. Using a J-beta primer mix together with a sample-barcoded 5' primer, a second PCR was run for about 6 to 11 cycles. TCRdb itself ran the 5' RACE reads through MiXCR, one entry per CDR3 protein. The repertoire holds almost 1 million distinct CDR3 sequences, with roughly 47% as singletons. About this clonotype itself: Its antigen is undetermined.

Donation came from healthy Caucasian individuals in Russia who were aged 6 to 90. Peripheral blood samples of 9 to 10 milliliters were drawn from each donor. The receptor's source is a woman in her fifties or sixties in good health. The chain links TRBV4-1 to TRBJ2-5, with a tentative D call TRBD1 (5 bases). Sample: blood. CDR3 in DNA: TGCGCCAGCAGCTTTCACCCGACAGCCCAAGAGACCCAGTACTTC. Its protein is CASSFHPTAQETQYF.